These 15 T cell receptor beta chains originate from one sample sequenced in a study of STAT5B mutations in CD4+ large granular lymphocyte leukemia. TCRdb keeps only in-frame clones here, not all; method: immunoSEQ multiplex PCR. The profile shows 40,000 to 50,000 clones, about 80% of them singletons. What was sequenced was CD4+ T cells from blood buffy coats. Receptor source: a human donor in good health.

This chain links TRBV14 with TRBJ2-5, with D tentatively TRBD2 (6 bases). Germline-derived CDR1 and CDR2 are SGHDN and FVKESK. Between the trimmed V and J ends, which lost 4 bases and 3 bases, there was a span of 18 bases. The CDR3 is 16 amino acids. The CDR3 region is CASSPLGGFAEETQYF. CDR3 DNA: TGTGCCAGCAGCCCTCTTGGAGGGTTCGCGGAAGAGACCCAGTACTTC.

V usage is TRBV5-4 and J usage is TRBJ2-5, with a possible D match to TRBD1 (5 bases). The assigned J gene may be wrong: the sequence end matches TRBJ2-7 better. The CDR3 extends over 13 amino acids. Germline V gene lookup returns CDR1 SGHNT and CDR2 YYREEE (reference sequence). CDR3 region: CASSRVLGREQYF. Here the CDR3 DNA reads TGTGCCAGCAGCCGGGTATTGGGGCGCGAGCAGTACTTC.

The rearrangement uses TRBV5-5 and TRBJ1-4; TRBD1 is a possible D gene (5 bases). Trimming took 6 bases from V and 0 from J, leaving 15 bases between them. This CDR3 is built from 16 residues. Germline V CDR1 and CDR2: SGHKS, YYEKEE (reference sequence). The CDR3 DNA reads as TGTGCCAGCATCCGCGGTGGGGGGACAACTAATGAAAAACTGTTTTTT. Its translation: CASIRGGGTTNEKLFF.

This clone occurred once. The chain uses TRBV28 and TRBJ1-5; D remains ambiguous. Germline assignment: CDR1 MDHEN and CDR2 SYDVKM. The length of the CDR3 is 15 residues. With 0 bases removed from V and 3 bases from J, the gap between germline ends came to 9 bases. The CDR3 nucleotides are TGTGCCAGCAGTTTATGGATAGGTTACAATCAGCCCCAGCATTTT. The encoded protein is CASSLWIGYNQPQHF.

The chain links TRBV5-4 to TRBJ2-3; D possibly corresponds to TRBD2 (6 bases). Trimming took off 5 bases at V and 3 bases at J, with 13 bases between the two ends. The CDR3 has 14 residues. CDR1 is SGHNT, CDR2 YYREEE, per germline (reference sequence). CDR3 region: CASRGGAETDTQYF. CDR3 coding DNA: TGTGCCAGCAGGGGCGGGGCCGAAACAGATACGCAGTATTTT.

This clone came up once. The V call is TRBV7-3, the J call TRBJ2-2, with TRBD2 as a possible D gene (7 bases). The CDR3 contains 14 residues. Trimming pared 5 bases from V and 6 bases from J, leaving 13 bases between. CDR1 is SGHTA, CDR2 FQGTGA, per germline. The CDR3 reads CASSTRGGAGELFF. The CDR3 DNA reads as TGTGCCAGCAGCACTAGGGGGGGAGCCGGGGAGCTGTTTTTT. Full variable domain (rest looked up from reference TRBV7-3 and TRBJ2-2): GAGVSQTPSNKVTEKGKYVELRCDPISGHTALYWYRQSLGQGPEFLIYFQGTGAADDSGLPNDRFFAVRPEGSVSTLKIQRTERGDSAVYLCASSTRGGAGELFFGEGSRLTVL.

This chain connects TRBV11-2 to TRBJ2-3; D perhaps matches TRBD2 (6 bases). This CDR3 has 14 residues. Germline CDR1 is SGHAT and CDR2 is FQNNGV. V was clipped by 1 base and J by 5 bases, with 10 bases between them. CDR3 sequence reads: CASSLGLDVDTQYF. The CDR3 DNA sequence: TGTGCCAGCAGCTTAGGACTAGACGTAGATACGCAGTATTTT.

CDR3 protein: CASRRGGLIDTEAFF. In DNA form, the CDR3 reads TGTGCCAGCAGACGCGGGGGATTGATTGATACTGAAGCTTTCTTT. The V and J genes are TRBV2 and TRBJ1-1; a weak D match, TRBD1 (5 bases). The V and J ends lost 6 bases and 5 bases respectively, with 19 bases between them. Germline values: CDR1 SNHLY, CDR2 FYNNEI. The CDR3 contains 15 residues.

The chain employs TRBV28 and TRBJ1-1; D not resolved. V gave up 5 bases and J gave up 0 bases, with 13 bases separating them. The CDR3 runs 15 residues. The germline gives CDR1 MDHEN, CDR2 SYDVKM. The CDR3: CASSPRVRMNTEAFF. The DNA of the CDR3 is TGTGCCAGCAGTCCCCGGGTCCGGATGAACACTGAAGCTTTCTTT.

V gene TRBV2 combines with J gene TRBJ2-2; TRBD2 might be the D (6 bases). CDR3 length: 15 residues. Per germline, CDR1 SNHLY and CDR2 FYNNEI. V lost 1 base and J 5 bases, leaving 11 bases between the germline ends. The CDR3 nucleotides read TGTGCCAGCAGTGAAGTAGCGGAGGGGACCGGGGAGCTGTTTTTT. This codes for CASSEVAEGTGELFF.

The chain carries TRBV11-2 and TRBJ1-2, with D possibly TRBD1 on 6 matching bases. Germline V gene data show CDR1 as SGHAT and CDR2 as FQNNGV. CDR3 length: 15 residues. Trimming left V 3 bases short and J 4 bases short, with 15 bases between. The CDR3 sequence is CASSLEGGALYGYTF. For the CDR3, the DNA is TGTGCCAGCAGCTTGGAGGGGGGGGCTCTCTATGGCTACACCTTC.

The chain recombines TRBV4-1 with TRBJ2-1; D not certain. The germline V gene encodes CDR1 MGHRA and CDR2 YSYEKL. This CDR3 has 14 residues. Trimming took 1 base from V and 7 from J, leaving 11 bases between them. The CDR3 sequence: CASSQVARNNEQFF. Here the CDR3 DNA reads TGCGCCAGCAGCCAAGTGGCCCGGAATAATGAGCAGTTCTTC.

CDR3 residues: CASSSMLAGSTDTQYF. In nucleotides, the CDR3 is TGTGCCAGCAGCTCAATGCTAGCGGGCAGCACAGATACGCAGTATTTT. This chain links TRBV5-4 with TRBJ2-3, with TRBD2 matching 8 bases. This CDR3 comprises 16 residues. Germline V gene sequence: CDR1 SGHNT, CDR2 YYREEE (reference sequence). Trimming took 3 bases from V and 0 from J; bases not matched to a gene: 6.

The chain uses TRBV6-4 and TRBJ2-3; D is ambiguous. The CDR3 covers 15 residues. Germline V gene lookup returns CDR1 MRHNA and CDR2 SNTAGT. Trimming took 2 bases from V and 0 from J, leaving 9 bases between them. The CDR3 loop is CASSDRDSSTDTQYF. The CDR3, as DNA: TGTGCCAGCAGTGACCGCGACTCTAGCACAGATACGCAGTATTTT.

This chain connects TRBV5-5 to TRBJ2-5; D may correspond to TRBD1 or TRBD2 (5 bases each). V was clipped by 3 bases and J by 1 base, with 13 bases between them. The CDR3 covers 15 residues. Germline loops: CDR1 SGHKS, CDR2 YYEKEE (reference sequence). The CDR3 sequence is CASSSGTPLQETQYF. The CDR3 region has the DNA TGTGCCAGCAGCTCGGGGACCCCCCTCCAAGAGACCCAGTACTTC. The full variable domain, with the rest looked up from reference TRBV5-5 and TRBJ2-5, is DAGVTQSPTHLIKTRGQQVTLRCSPISGHKSVSWYQQVLGQGPQFIFQYYEKEERGRGNFPDRFSARQFPNYSSELNVNALLLGDSALYLCASSSGTPLQETQYFGPGTRLLVL.